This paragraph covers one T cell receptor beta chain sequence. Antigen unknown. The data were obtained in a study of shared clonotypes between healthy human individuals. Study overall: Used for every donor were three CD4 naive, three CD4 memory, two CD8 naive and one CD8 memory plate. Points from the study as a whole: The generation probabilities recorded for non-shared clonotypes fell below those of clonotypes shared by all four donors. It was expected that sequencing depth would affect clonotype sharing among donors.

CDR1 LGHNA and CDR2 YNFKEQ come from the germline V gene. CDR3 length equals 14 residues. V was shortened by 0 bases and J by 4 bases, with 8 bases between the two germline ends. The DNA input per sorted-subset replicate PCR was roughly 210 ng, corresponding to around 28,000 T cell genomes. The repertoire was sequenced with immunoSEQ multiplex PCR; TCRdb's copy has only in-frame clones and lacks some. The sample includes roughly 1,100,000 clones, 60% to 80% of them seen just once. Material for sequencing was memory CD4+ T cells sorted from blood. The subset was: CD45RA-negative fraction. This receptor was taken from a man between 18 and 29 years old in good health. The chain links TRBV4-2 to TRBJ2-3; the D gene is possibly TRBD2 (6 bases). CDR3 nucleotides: TGTGCCAGCAGCCAAGAAACTAGCCCAGATACGCAGTATTTT. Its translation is CASSQETSPDTQYF.